This T cell receptor (beta chain) originates from a study of OX40 agonist ivuxolimab in advanced cancers. The study in broad terms: The costimulatory receptor OX40 (CD134) was targeted by ivuxolimab, a fully human IgG2 agonistic monoclonal antibody. In the dose-escalation cohort, 82.7% of patients were male, and the mean age was approximately 64 years, with a range of about 23 to 90. Prior anti-PD-1, anti-PD-L1 or anti-CTLA-4 therapy was permitted, and 35% to 40% of dose-escalation patients had received checkpoint inhibitors. Peripheral TCRbeta sequencing was intended to test whether TCR sequence diversity was altered and clonal T-cell expansion was caused by ivuxolimab. Partial responses occurred in three dose-escalation patients: two with cutaneous melanoma and one with hepatocellular carcinoma. The paper covers the monotherapy dose-escalation part of the phase I ivuxolimab trial, which included N of about 50 patients. Intravenous ivuxolimab was administered to patients every 2 weeks at six dose levels: 0.01, 0.1, 0.3, 1.5, 3 and 10 mg/kg. Of the 52 patients in dose escalation, 19 had hepatocellular carcinoma, about 15 had melanoma, 9 had renal cell carcinoma and 9 had head and neck cancer.

Genomic DNA was isolated from the sorted cells so that the TCRbeta CDR3 region could be sequenced. The immunoSEQ Assay was used for sequencing of TCRbeta CDR3 regions. TCRdb retrieved this table from immuneACCESS and kept in-frame rearrangements only. Not all clones are present; in checked studies, unresolved V genes account for under half, and no reason is known for the remainder. For this sample the table gives roughly 13,000 clones, of which around 77% were detected only once. The ten largest clones take up less than 35% of the sample. Regarding this clone: The antigen it recognizes is unknown. The record has no base qualities; no much larger clone is one base away.

From cysteine to phenylalanine, the CDR3 is 18 amino acids long. CDR3 DNA only is kept here, 54 bases in frame from base 1. The germline V gene specifies SGHVS as CDR1 and FQNEAQ as CDR2. Patients with autoimmune disease history or receiving systemic immunosuppression were excluded from the trial. Peripheral blood for TCR sequencing was collected from all dose cohorts at baseline, on cycle 4 day 1, and on cycle 7 day 1. Samples came from an open-label, multicenter, first-in-human phase I dose-escalation trial of ivuxolimab. Adults with locally advanced or metastatic melanoma, renal cell carcinoma, hepatocellular carcinoma or head and neck squamous cell carcinoma were enrolled in the trial. Before TCR sequencing, CD4+ and CD8+ T cells were separately sorted from peripheral blood. Summary of the overall study and its limitations: Low levels of normalized T-cell clonal expansion were also seen in some patients who did not respond. On average, CD8+ T cells showed more expanded clones than CD4+ T cells after ivuxolimab. Clonal expansion of both CD4+ and CD8+ blood T cells was observed from baseline to week 6 at doses 0.1 to 3.0 mg/kg. In the 0.1-3.0 mg/kg groups, partial responders had among the lowest normalized peripheral clonal expansion, particularly in CD8+ T cells. Which antigens the clonally expanded peripheral T cells were specific for was not determined.

This TCR came from an adult with an advanced solid tumor such as melanoma, head and neck, liver or kidney cancer. The V and J genes are TRBV7-8 and TRBJ2-5, with 11 bases aligning to TRBD2. The J call may be incorrect, as the DNA end agrees better with TRBJ2-7. The sample was CD4+ or CD8+ T cells sorted from blood, taken in a trial of the OX40 agonist ivuxolimab. The nucleotide sequence reads as follows: TGTGCCAGCAGCTTAGTTGCTAGCGGGAGGCTGAGCTCCTACGAGCAGTACTTC. Translated, it gives CASSLVASGRLSSYEQYF.